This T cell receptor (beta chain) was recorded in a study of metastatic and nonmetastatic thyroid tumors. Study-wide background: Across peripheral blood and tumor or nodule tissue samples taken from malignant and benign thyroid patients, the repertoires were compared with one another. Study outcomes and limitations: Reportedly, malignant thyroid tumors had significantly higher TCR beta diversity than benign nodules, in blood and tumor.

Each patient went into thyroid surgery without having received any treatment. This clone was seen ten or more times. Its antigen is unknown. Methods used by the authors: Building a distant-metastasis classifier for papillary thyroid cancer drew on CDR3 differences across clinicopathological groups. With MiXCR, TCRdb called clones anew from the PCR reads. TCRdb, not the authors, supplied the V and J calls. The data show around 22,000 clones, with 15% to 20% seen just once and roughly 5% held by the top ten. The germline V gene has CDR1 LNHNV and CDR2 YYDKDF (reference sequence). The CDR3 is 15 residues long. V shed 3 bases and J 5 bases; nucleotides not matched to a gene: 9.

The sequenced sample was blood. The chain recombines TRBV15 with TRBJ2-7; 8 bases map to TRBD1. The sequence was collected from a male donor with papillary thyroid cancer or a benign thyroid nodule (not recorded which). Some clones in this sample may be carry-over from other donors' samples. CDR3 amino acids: CATSREAGGLNEQYF. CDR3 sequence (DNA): TGTGCCACCAGCAGGGAGGCAGGGGGCCTGAACGAGCAGTACTTC.